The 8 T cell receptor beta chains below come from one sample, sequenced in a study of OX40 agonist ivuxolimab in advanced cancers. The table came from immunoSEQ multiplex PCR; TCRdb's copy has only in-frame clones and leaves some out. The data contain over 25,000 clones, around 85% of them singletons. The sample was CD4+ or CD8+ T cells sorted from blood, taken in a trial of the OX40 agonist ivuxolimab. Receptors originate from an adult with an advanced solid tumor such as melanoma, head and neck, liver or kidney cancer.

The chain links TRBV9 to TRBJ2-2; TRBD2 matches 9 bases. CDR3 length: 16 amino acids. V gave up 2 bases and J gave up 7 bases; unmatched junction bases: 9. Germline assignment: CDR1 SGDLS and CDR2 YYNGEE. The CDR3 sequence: CASSVGGRERYGELFF. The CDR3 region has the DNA TGTGCCAGCAGCGTGGGCGGGAGGGAACGTTACGGGGAGCTGTTTTTT.

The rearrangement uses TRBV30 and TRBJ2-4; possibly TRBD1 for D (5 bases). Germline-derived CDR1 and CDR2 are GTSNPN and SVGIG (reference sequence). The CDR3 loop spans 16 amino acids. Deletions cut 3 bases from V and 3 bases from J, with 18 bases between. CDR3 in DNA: TGTGCCTGGAGGGAGCAGGGTTTCGTAGGCAAAAACATTCAGTACTTC. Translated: CAWREQGFVGKNIQYF.

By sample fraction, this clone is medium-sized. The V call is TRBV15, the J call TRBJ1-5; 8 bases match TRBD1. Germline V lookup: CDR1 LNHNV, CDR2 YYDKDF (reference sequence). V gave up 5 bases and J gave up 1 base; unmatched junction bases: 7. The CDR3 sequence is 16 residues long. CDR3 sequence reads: CATSDDTGGSNQPQHF. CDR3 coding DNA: TGTGCCACCAGCGATGACACAGGGGGGAGCAATCAGCCCCAGCATTTT.

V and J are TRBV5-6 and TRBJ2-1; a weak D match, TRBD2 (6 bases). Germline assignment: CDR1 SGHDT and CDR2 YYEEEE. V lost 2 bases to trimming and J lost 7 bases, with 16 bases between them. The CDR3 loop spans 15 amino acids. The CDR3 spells CASSFGTGGLNEQFF. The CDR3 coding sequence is TGTGCCAGCAGCTTTGGGACCGGGGGTTTGAATGAGCAGTTCTTC.

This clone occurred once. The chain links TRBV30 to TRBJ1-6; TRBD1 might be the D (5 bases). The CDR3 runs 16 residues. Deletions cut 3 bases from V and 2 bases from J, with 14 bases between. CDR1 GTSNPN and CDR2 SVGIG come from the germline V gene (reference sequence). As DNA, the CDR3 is TGTGCCTGGAGCGGGGACGCCGAACCCTATAATTCACCCCTCCACTTT. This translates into CAWSGDAEPYNSPLHF. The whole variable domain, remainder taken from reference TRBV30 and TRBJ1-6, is SQTIHQWPATLVQPVGSPLSLECTVEGTSNPNLYWYRQAAGRGLQLLFYSVGIGQISSEVPQNLSASRPQDRQFILSSKKLLLSDSGFYLCAWSGDAEPYNSPLHFGNGTRLTVT.

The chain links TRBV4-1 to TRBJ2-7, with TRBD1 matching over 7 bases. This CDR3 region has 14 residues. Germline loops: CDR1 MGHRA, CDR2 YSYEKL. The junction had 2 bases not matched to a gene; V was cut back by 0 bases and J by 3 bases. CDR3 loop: CASSQDGDSYEQYF. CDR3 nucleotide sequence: TGCGCCAGCAGCCAAGATGGGGACAGCTACGAGCAGTACTTC.

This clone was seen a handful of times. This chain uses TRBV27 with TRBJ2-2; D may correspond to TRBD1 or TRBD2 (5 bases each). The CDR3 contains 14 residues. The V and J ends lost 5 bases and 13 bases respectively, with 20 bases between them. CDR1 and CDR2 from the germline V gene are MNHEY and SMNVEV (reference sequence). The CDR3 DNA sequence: TGTGCCAGCAGTCTAAAATCCGGGACCCAGGGGCTGTTTTTT. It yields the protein CASSLKSGTQGLFF.

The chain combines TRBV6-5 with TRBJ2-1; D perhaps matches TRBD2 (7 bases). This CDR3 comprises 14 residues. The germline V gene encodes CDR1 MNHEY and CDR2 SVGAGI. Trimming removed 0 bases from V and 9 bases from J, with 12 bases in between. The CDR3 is CASSYSGGLVEQFF. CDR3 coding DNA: TGTGCCAGCAGTTACTCGGGGGGGCTGGTTGAGCAGTTCTTC.